Listed below are T cell receptor beta chains from one sample, sequenced in a study of tumor and adjacent non-tumor tissue in lung cancer. TCRdb called the multiplex PCR reads again in MiXCR, with one record for every CDR3 protein. The sample yields some 120,000 distinct CDR3 sequences, roughly 64% seen once. The sample comprised lung tumor tissue. The receptors were sampled from a man under 40 with non-small cell lung cancer. The CDR3 runs from the conserved cysteine through the conserved F or W.

cdr3_aa j_call v_call
CASGRGKEDTQYF TRBJ2-3 TRBV12-5
CASSLLPDEQFF TRBJ2-1 TRBV11-3
CASSYTGTSGSTQCF TRBJ2-5 TRBV5-1
CSAASLAGFYEQYF TRBJ2-7 TRBV20-1
CSPRDRLVGAFF TRBJ1-1 TRBV20-1
CASSLRDSRNSPIHF TRBJ1-6 TRBV18
CASSYGQLESSGNTTYF TRBJ1-3 TRBV6-6
CVSSLAQGAATDTQYF TRBJ2-3 TRBV5-5
CNTRDHWTGATDTQYF TRBJ2-3 TRBV20-1
CASSTRDRESQETQYF TRBJ2-5 TRBV12-3/TRBV12-4
CSADSGGAYNVQFF TRBJ2-1 TRBV20-1
CASSLQGGYSDQPQHF TRBJ1-5 TRBV11-2
CASSLEIQGHGYTF TRBJ1-2 TRBV7-9
CTTSEPGHGAQFF TRBJ2-1 TRBV24-1
CASRTSGDNEQFF TRBJ2-1 TRBV6-2/TRBV6-3
CSARTAGGHNEQFF TRBJ2-1 TRBV20-1
CASSFHSNGITDTQYF TRBJ2-3 TRBV12-3/TRBV12-4
CASSYSVSGGYNEQFF TRBJ2-1 TRBV11-2
CASNWIGNTEAFF TRBJ1-1 TRBV6-5
CVSSADTYQETQYF TRBJ2-5 TRBV11-1
CSTLEGGSNEQFF TRBJ2-1 TRBV20-1
CATSDSGTGDTGELFF TRBJ2-2 TRBV24-1
CASGRDSREDTQYF TRBJ2-3 TRBV12-5
CASSYSFDTRYF TRBJ2-3 TRBV6-5